This is a list of T cell receptor beta chains from one sample in a study of T cell repertoires in cytomegalovirus infection. TCRdb processed the reads anew with MiXCR; each CDR3 protein has one entry. Of over 250,000 distinct CDR3 sequences listed, under 30% are singletons. The source material was PBMCs. These receptors were collected from a human donor in good health (CMV status not recorded). Some clones in this sample may be carry-over from other donors' samples. Each CDR3 is given with its conserved first and last residue. A D gene is named only where the DNA matches it firmly. Clone sizes are given selectively: once, few, many, or a class where the clone is expanded.

D gene: TRBD2
clone size: few
V gene: TRBV27
J gene: TRBJ2-1
CDR3 DNA: TGTGCCAGCAGGCCAGGGGGGCTAGCGGGACTCAATGAGCAGTTCTTC
CDR3 protein: CASRPGGLAGLNEQFF

D gene: -
clone size: -
V gene: TRBV6-2/TRBV6-3
J gene: TRBJ2-1
CDR3 DNA: TGTGCCAGCAGTTCGCCCATCAATGAGCAGTTCTTC
CDR3 protein: CASSSPINEQFF

D gene: -
clone size: -
V gene: TRBV28
J gene: TRBJ2-3
CDR3 DNA: TGTGCCAGCAGACTAGGGGGGCCCAACACAGATACGCAGTATTTT
CDR3 protein: CASRLGGPNTDTQYF

D gene: -
clone size: few
V gene: TRBV30
J gene: TRBJ2-1
CDR3 DNA: TGTGCCTGGAGTGCAGGTCCCAATGAGCAGTTCTTC
CDR3 protein: CAWSAGPNEQFF

D gene: -
clone size: once
V gene: TRBV6-2/TRBV6-3
J gene: TRBJ1-5
CDR3 DNA: TGTGCCAGCAGTTACAGGACGGATAGCAATCAGCCCCAGCATTTT
CDR3 protein: CASSYRTDSNQPQHF

D gene: TRBD1
clone size: many
V gene: TRBV12-3/TRBV12-4
J gene: TRBJ1-4
CDR3 DNA: TGTGCCAGCAGTGTCACCGGGACAGGGAATGAAAAACTGTTTTTT
CDR3 protein: CASSVTGTGNEKLFF

D gene: TRBD1
clone size: -
V gene: TRBV2
J gene: TRBJ2-2
CDR3 DNA: TGTGCCAGCGGGCGACAGGGCGCCACCGGGGAGCTGTTTTTT
CDR3 protein: CASGRQGATGELFF

D gene: -
clone size: few
V gene: TRBV10-2
J gene: TRBJ2-7
CDR3 DNA: TGCGCCAGCAGTGAGTCGGGACACTCCTACGAGCAGTACTTC
CDR3 protein: CASSESGHSYEQYF

D gene: -
clone size: -
V gene: TRBV28
J gene: TRBJ1-4
CDR3 DNA: TGTGCCAGCAGTTGGGACCGACGACTGGGAGAAAAACTGTTTTTT
CDR3 protein: CASSWDRRLGEKLFF

D gene: -
clone size: few
V gene: TRBV10-2
J gene: TRBJ2-1
CDR3 DNA: TGCGCCAGCAGCCGGGGTAGCGCCAATGAGCAGTTCTTC
CDR3 protein: CASSRGSANEQFF

D gene: TRBD2
clone size: many
V gene: TRBV6-2/TRBV6-3
J gene: TRBJ2-1
CDR3 DNA: TGTGCCAGCAGTTCCCCGAATAGCGGGGGGATCGATGAGCAGTTCTTC
CDR3 protein: CASSSPNSGGIDEQFF

D gene: TRBD1
clone size: -
V gene: TRBV5-1
J gene: TRBJ2-7
CDR3 DNA: TGCGCCAGCAGCCCGCGGGGACAGGGACGTGAGCAGTACTTC
CDR3 protein: CASSPRGQGREQYF

D gene: TRBD2
clone size: few
V gene: TRBV5-1
J gene: TRBJ2-3
CDR3 DNA: TGCGCCAGCAGCTCCGGGACTAGCGGTTCTAGCACAGATACGCAGTATTTT
CDR3 protein: CASSSGTSGSSTDTQYF

D gene: -
clone size: -
V gene: TRBV27
J gene: TRBJ1-5
CDR3 DNA: TGTGCCAGCAGTTTAAAGGGTTGGCAGATAAATCAGCCCCAGCATTTT
CDR3 protein: CASSLKGWQINQPQHF

D gene: -
clone size: few
V gene: TRBV6-4
J gene: TRBJ2-5
CDR3 DNA: TGTGCCAGCAGTTCAGGGTCTGAGGAGACCCAGTACTTC
CDR3 protein: CASSSGSEETQYF

D gene: -
clone size: few
V gene: TRBV20-1
J gene: TRBJ2-7
CDR3 DNA: TGCAGTGCTACCGCCTGGGGGGAGAGCTCCTACGAGCAGTACTTC
CDR3 protein: CSATAWGESSYEQYF

D gene: -
clone size: many
V gene: TRBV7-2
J gene: TRBJ2-1
CDR3 DNA: TGTGCCAGCAGCCGTAGACGGTACGGGGAGCAGTTCTTC
CDR3 protein: CASSRRRYGEQFF

D gene: -
clone size: -
V gene: TRBV7-3
J gene: TRBJ2-3
CDR3 DNA: TGTGCCAGCAGCCCGATCGGAGAGACAGATACGCAGTATTTT
CDR3 protein: CASSPIGETDTQYF

D gene: -
clone size: -
V gene: TRBV29-1
J gene: TRBJ2-3
CDR3 DNA: TGCAGCGTTGAGTCGGGGGTGGTAGATACGCAGTATTTT
CDR3 protein: CSVESGVVDTQYF

D gene: TRBD1
clone size: -
V gene: TRBV3-1
J gene: TRBJ1-4
CDR3 DNA: TGTGCCAGCAGCCTCGACAGGGAGGCAACTAATGAAAAACTGTTTTTT
CDR3 protein: CASSLDREATNEKLFF

D gene: TRBD2
clone size: -
V gene: TRBV12-3/TRBV12-4
J gene: TRBJ2-1
CDR3 DNA: TGTGCCAGCAGACTCGGGACTAGCGGGCAAAATGAGCAGTTCTTC
CDR3 protein: CASRLGTSGQNEQFF

D gene: TRBD1
clone size: -
V gene: TRBV28
J gene: TRBJ2-7
CDR3 DNA: TGTGCCAGCACCCAAGGGGGCGCGTCCCGCTACGAGCAGTACTTC
CDR3 protein: CASTQGGASRYEQYF

D gene: -
clone size: many
V gene: TRBV7-2
J gene: TRBJ2-3
CDR3 DNA: TGTGCCAGCAGCTTAGTACGGGAGTCGACAGATACGCAGTATTTT
CDR3 protein: CASSLVRESTDTQYF

D gene: TRBD1
clone size: many
V gene: TRBV25-1
J gene: TRBJ1-6
CDR3 DNA: TGTGCCAGCATCGAAGGGACAGGGGCTTCACCCCTCCACTTT
CDR3 protein: CASIEGTGASPLHF

D gene: -
clone size: -
V gene: TRBV12-5
J gene: TRBJ2-1
CDR3 DNA: TGTGCTAGTGGTTTGGGGGCGGTGTCCTACAATGAGCAGTTCTTC
CDR3 protein: CASGLGAVSYNEQFF

D gene: -
clone size: -
V gene: TRBV28
J gene: TRBJ1-2
CDR3 DNA: TGTGCCACTCGACGGATTAACTATGGCTACACCTTC
CDR3 protein: CATRRINYGYTF

D gene: TRBD2
clone size: -
V gene: TRBV6-2/TRBV6-3
J gene: TRBJ2-1
CDR3 DNA: TGTGCCAGCAGCCAGACTAGCGGGAGGGCGTCCTACAATGAGCAGTTCTTC
CDR3 protein: CASSQTSGRASYNEQFF

D gene: TRBD1
clone size: -
V gene: TRBV15
J gene: TRBJ1-5
CDR3 DNA: TGTGCCACCAGAGGGACAGGGAATATCAATCAGCCCCAGCATTTT
CDR3 protein: CATRGTGNINQPQHF

D gene: -
clone size: few
V gene: TRBV28
J gene: TRBJ2-3
CDR3 DNA: TGTGCCAGCAGGGAAGTGGGACTAGATACGCAGTATTTT
CDR3 protein: CASREVGLDTQYF

D gene: TRBD1
clone size: few
V gene: TRBV20-1
J gene: TRBJ1-1
CDR3 DNA: TGCAGTGCTAGTACAGGGGGCGTTTCGTCCACTGAAGCTTTCTTT
CDR3 protein: CSASTGGVSSTEAFF

D gene: -
clone size: few
V gene: TRBV19
J gene: TRBJ2-1
CDR3 DNA: TGTGCCAGTAGTGTTAGGGGGGCCCAGTTCTTC
CDR3 protein: CASSVRGAQFF

D gene: TRBD2
clone size: -
V gene: TRBV10-3
J gene: TRBJ2-7
CDR3 DNA: TGTGCCATCAGTGGACTAGCCGACTCCTACGAGCAGTACTTC
CDR3 protein: CAISGLADSYEQYF

D gene: -
clone size: few
V gene: TRBV29-1
J gene: TRBJ2-1
CDR3 DNA: TGCAGCGTTGAAGGCACGCCGGCAAGCGCCTACAATGAGCAGTTCTTC
CDR3 protein: CSVEGTPASAYNEQFF

D gene: TRBD2
clone size: -
V gene: TRBV7-2
J gene: TRBJ2-2
CDR3 DNA: TGTGCCAGCAGCTCGGCGGGAGTCCTATCGAACACCGGGGAGCTGTTTTTT
CDR3 protein: CASSSAGVLSNTGELFF

D gene: TRBD1
clone size: many
V gene: TRBV12-3/TRBV12-4
J gene: TRBJ1-1
CDR3 DNA: TGTGCCAGCAGCCTCAGTCCCGGGACAGGGGGGAACACTGAAGCTTTCTTT
CDR3 protein: CASSLSPGTGGNTEAFF

D gene: -
clone size: many
V gene: TRBV7-2
J gene: TRBJ2-2
CDR3 DNA: TGTGCCAGCAGCTTAGCCGGCAGGAGCTCCGGGGAGCTGTTTTTT
CDR3 protein: CASSLAGRSSGELFF

D gene: -
clone size: few
V gene: TRBV7-8
J gene: TRBJ2-7
CDR3 DNA: TGTGCCAGCAGCCCCGACTACCAGTCCTACGAGCAGTACTTC
CDR3 protein: CASSPDYQSYEQYF

D gene: -
clone size: -
V gene: TRBV23-1
J gene: TRBJ2-3
CDR3 DNA: TGCGCCAGCAGTCCAAAGGTGGGGGACAACCCAAGCACAGATACGCAGTATTTT
CDR3 protein: CASSPKVGDNPSTDTQYF

D gene: -
clone size: few
V gene: TRBV7-2
J gene: TRBJ2-7
CDR3 DNA: TGTGCCAGCAGCGTAGAGGGCAACTCCTACGAGCAGTACTTC
CDR3 protein: CASSVEGNSYEQYF

D gene: -
clone size: few
V gene: TRBV19
J gene: TRBJ2-7
CDR3 DNA: TGTGCCAGTAGTAGCGCGAGGGGAGTCGAGCAGTACTTC
CDR3 protein: CASSSARGVEQYF

D gene: TRBD1
clone size: few
V gene: TRBV29-1
J gene: TRBJ2-1
CDR3 DNA: TGCAGCGTTGAAGAGAGAACAGGGGGAGCCCTCTTC
CDR3 protein: CSVEERTGGALF

D gene: -
clone size: many
V gene: TRBV12-3/TRBV12-4
J gene: TRBJ1-4
CDR3 DNA: TGTGCCAGCAGGGCCGGGGCTTATAATGAAAAACTGTTTTTT
CDR3 protein: CASRAGAYNEKLFF

D gene: -
clone size: few
V gene: TRBV28
J gene: TRBJ2-3
CDR3 DNA: TGTGCCACCGCTTCCGTGGGGGGACGCACAGATACGCAGTATTTT
CDR3 protein: CATASVGGRTDTQYF

D gene: TRBD1
clone size: few
V gene: TRBV7-6
J gene: TRBJ2-5
CDR3 DNA: TGTGCCAGCACGCCCGGGACAGGGAGAGAGACCCAGTACTTC
CDR3 protein: CASTPGTGRETQYF

D gene: -
clone size: -
V gene: TRBV7-9
J gene: TRBJ2-3
CDR3 DNA: TGTGCCAGCAATAGCGGTTCAGATACGCAGTATTTT
CDR3 protein: CASNSGSDTQYF

D gene: TRBD2
clone size: -
V gene: TRBV30
J gene: TRBJ2-3
CDR3 DNA: TGTGCCTGGGGTAGCGGGGGAAGCACAGATACGCAGTATTTT
CDR3 protein: CAWGSGGSTDTQYF

D gene: -
clone size: few
V gene: TRBV6-5
J gene: TRBJ2-3
CDR3 DNA: TGTGCCAGCAGTTTGATTGGGAGATCTAGCACAGATACGCAGTATTTT
CDR3 protein: CASSLIGRSSTDTQYF

D gene: TRBD2
clone size: few
V gene: TRBV20-1
J gene: TRBJ2-5
CDR3 DNA: TGCAGTGCTCTCCTGACTAGCGGGTCCCAAGAGACCCAGTACTTC
CDR3 protein: CSALLTSGSQETQYF

D gene: -
clone size: few
V gene: TRBV28
J gene: TRBJ2-7
CDR3 DNA: TGTGCCAGCAGTTTAGGCGGGGGCGCAAGCTCCTACGAGCAGTACTTC
CDR3 protein: CASSLGGGASSYEQYF

D gene: TRBD1
clone size: few
V gene: TRBV7-9
J gene: TRBJ2-1
CDR3 DNA: TGTGCCAGCAGCAAGGACAGGGGGACTGAGCAGTTCTTC
CDR3 protein: CASSKDRGTEQFF